These 27 T cell receptor beta chains came from one sample sequenced in a study of regulatory T cells in long-lasting Graves disease. The authors built TCR beta libraries using iRepertoire HTBI primers and Arm-PCR of CDR3 regions. TCRdb fed the multiplex PCR reads into MiXCR, producing one record per CDR3 protein. The sample has 400,000 to 500,000 distinct CDR3 sequences; 14% are singletons. The time point: newly diagnosed GD, antithyroid drugs for less than 3 months. PBMC RNA served as the TCR library source. These sequences were also reported in another study, on T cells in Graves' hyperthyroidism and ophthalmopathy.

This specimen consisted of peripheral blood mononuclear cells (PBMCs), obtained at new diagnosis, from a patient treated with antithyroid drugs. Receptor source: a woman aged 45 to 65 with Graves disease.

This clonotype was seen at least ten times. This chain joins TRBV28 and TRBJ2-7, with 8 positions matching TRBD1. Looked up from germline, CDR1 is MDHEN and CDR2 is SYDVKM. After removal of 6 bases from V and 0 bases from J, the junction contained 10 bases not matched to a gene. There are 16 residues in the CDR3. CDR3 nucleotides: TGTGCCAGCAGAGGGACTGGACAGGGCCTCTCCTACGAGCAGTACTTC. Translated, it gives CASRGTGQGLSYEQYF.

This clonotype was observed many times. The V call is TRBV28, the J call TRBJ1-1; D unclear. The CDR3 contains 13 residues. The germline V gene encodes CDR1 MDHEN and CDR2 SYDVKM. V was clipped by 7 bases and J by 1 base, with 10 bases between them. CDR3 amino acids: CASTSPGNTEAFF. The CDR3 DNA reads as TGTGCCAGCACCAGCCCGGGGAACACTGAAGCTTTCTTT.

This chain connects TRBV6-2 or TRBV6-3 to TRBJ2-7; tentatively, D is TRBD1 (5 bases). This CDR3 region has 15 residues. Germline V gene lookup returns CDR1 MNHEY and CDR2 SVGEGT. V lost 10 bases, J lost 1 base, and 20 bases lay in between. The DNA of the CDR3 is TGTGCCAACCCCCGGGTAGGGGCGAGATCCTACGAGCAGTACTTC. It translates to CANPRVGARSYEQYF.

This rearrangement joins TRBV6-2 or TRBV6-3 to TRBJ2-4; no firm D call. The CDR3 length is 17 residues. V gave up 3 bases and J gave up 1 base, with 16 bases separating them. Germline V gene lookup returns CDR1 MNHEY and CDR2 SVGEGT. In nucleotides, the CDR3 is TGTGCCAGCAGTTATTACGCATCTAGTAGCGCCAAAAACATTCAGTACTTC. Translation gives CASSYYASSSAKNIQYF.

This clonotype appeared a few times. The V gene is TRBV5-1, the J gene TRBJ2-3, with TRBD2 matching 8 bases. The CDR3 extends over 16 amino acids. V lost 4 bases to trimming and J lost 0 bases; unmatched junction nucleotides: 7. Germline loops: CDR1 SGHRS, CDR2 YFSETQ. The CDR3 region is CASSIGLAASTDTQYF. CDR3 bases: TGCGCCAGCAGCATAGGACTAGCCGCTAGCACAGATACGCAGTATTTT.

This clonotype was recorded a few times. The chain combines TRBV27 with TRBJ2-5, with 7 bases lining up with TRBD1. CDR3 length: 14 residues. Germline V gene lookup returns CDR1 MNHEY and CDR2 SMNVEV (reference sequence). Trimming took 6 bases from V and 4 from J; bases not matched to a gene: 8. The CDR3 reads CASSRTGPPETQYF. The CDR3 DNA follows: TGTGCCAGCAGCCGGACAGGACCACCAGAGACCCAGTACTTC.

This clonotype was observed many times. V gene TRBV2 combines with J gene TRBJ2-1; 9 nucleotides align to TRBD1. Germline-derived CDR1 and CDR2 are SNHLY and FYNNEI. The length of the CDR3 is 18 residues. Trimming at V came to 1 base and at J to 7 bases, leaving 14 bases not matched to a gene. CDR3 sequence (DNA): TGTGCCAGCAGTGAAGGATACGACAGGGGGGCCGAACAGAATGAGCAGTTCTTC. Translated, it gives CASSEGYDRGAEQNEQFF.

This clonotype occurred many times. The chain employs TRBV7-9 and TRBJ2-7; a weak D match, TRBD1 (5 bases). Germline V CDR1 and CDR2: SEHNR, FQNEAQ (reference sequence). Trimming stripped 2 bases from V and 2 bases from J, with 10 bases between. CDR3 length: 14 amino acids. The CDR3 sequence: CASSLSVRAYEQYF. The DNA for the CDR3 is TGTGCCAGCAGCTTATCTGTCAGGGCCTACGAGCAGTACTTC.

This clonotype has a count of ten or more. This chain links TRBV28 with TRBJ2-3, with D uncertain. Per germline, CDR1 MDHEN and CDR2 SYDVKM. The CDR3 loop spans 15 amino acids. V lost 6 bases, J lost 0 bases, and 13 bases lay in between. The CDR3 DNA follows: TGTGCCAGCAGCCTGAGACAAACTAGCACAGATACGCAGTATTTT. Translated, it gives CASSLRQTSTDTQYF. Complete variable domain (other parts from reference TRBV28 and TRBJ2-3): DVKVTQSSRYLVKRTGEKVFLECVQDMDHENMFWYRQDPGLGLRLIYFSYDVKMKEKGDIPEGYSVSREKKERFSLILESASTNQTSMYLCASSLRQTSTDTQYFGPGTRLTVL.

This chain joins TRBV3-1 and TRBJ2-7, with TRBD1 matching over 7 bases. CDR3 size: 16 residues. Germline V gene sequence: CDR1 LGHDT, CDR2 YNNKEL (reference sequence). Germline trimming cut 4 bases from V and 3 bases from J; bases unmatched to any gene: 12. CDR3 DNA: TGTGCCAGCAGCCCCCTGCCGGGACAGAAGGGCTACGAGCAGTACTTC. This sequence encodes CASSPLPGQKGYEQYF.

There are many counts of this clonotype. The chain couples TRBV19 to TRBJ1-5; D might be TRBD1 (5 bases). CDR3 length: 15 residues. Germline CDR1 and CDR2: LNHDA and SQIVND (reference sequence). V gave up 6 bases and J gave up 5 bases, with 17 bases separating them. The CDR3 loop reads CASSLFGGNDQPQHF. As DNA, the CDR3 is TGTGCCAGTAGCTTGTTTGGGGGGAATGATCAGCCCCAGCATTTT. The full variable domain, its missing parts supplied by reference TRBV19 and TRBJ1-5, is DGGITQSPKYLFRKEGQNVTLSCEQNLNHDAMYWYRQDPGQGLRLIYYSQIVNDFQKGDIAEGYSVSREKKESFPLTVTSAQKNPTAFYLCASSLFGGNDQPQHFGDGTRLSIL.

Remarks on this clonotype: Given a much more abundant clone one base away, this may be a read error. The J gene is TRBJ2-1, the V gene TRBV12-3 or TRBV12-4; 9 nucleotides line up with TRBD1. The end of the DNA fits TRBJ2-5 better, so the J call may be wrong. This CDR3 is built from 16 residues. The CDR3 protein is CASSMTGTGNRVTQYF. The CDR3 region has the DNA TGTGCCAGCAGTATGACCGGGACAGGGAATCGAGTGACCCAGTACTTC.

The J gene is TRBJ2-5, the V gene TRBV18, with 7 bases aligning to TRBD1. The CDR3 extends over 16 amino acids. J lost 2 bases, V lost 2 bases, and 8 bases had no gene match. Germline lookup yields CDR1 KGHSH and CDR2 LQKENI. The CDR3 sequence is CASSPGPGGPQETQYF. For the CDR3, the DNA is TGTGCCAGCTCACCAGGGCCAGGGGGACCTCAAGAGACCCAGTACTTC.

There are many counts of this clonotype. CDR3 region: CASSLRALAGGDEQFF. In DNA form, the CDR3 reads TGTGCCAGCAGTTTACGGGCGCTAGCGGGGGGCGATGAGCAGTTCTTC. This rearrangement joins TRBV28 to TRBJ2-1, with TRBD2 identical over 11 bases. Germline CDR1 reads MDHEN; CDR2 reads SYDVKM. This CDR3 comprises 16 residues. The V and J ends lost 2 bases and 8 bases, in that order; junction bases with no gene match: 8.

This clonotype was recorded at least ten times. The rearrangement links TRBV7-9 to TRBJ2-2; 7 bases map to TRBD2. J lost 4 bases, V lost 1 base, and 6 bases had no gene match. CDR1 SEHNR and CDR2 FQNEAQ come from the germline V gene (reference sequence). CDR3 length: 16 residues. The chain's CDR3 is CASSLVMSSGTGELFF. The CDR3 DNA reads as TGTGCCAGCAGCTTAGTAATGTCTAGCGGCACCGGGGAGCTGTTTTTT.

The table lists this clonotype with many counts. This chain joins TRBV6-5 and TRBJ1-1; D might be TRBD1 (6 bases). Germline assignment: CDR1 MNHEY and CDR2 SVGAGI. V dropped 4 bases and J dropped 0 bases, with 21 bases sitting between them. The CDR3 spans 18 residues. The CDR3: CASSSPILGGGMNTEAFF. The DNA of the CDR3 is TGTGCCAGCAGTTCCCCAATCCTCGGGGGCGGGATGAACACTGAAGCTTTCTTT.

The chain employs TRBV6-1 and TRBJ1-5; no firm D call. The V and J ends lost 7 bases and 2 bases respectively, with 15 bases between them. Germline V CDR1 and CDR2: MNHNS, SASEGT. The CDR3 sequence is 15 residues long. The CDR3 sequence is CASTFQRSGNQPQHF. For the CDR3, the DNA is TGTGCCAGCACTTTCCAGAGATCCGGCAATCAGCCCCAGCATTTT.

This clonotype was seen a few times. The CDR3 spells CAIRPEVSEQYF. The CDR3 DNA follows: TGTGCCATCCGGCCGGAGGTCTCCGAGCAGTACTTC. The gene calls are TRBV7-9 and TRBJ2-7, with D perhaps TRBD2 (5 bases). This CDR3 is built from 12 residues. V was trimmed by 10 bases and J by 6 bases, leaving 16 bases between them. Germline CDR1 is SEHNR and CDR2 is FQNEAQ (reference sequence).

A remark on this clonotype: An end of the junction does not agree with germline; a read error may underlie this. The chain is built from TRBV28 and TRBJ2-7, with D possibly being TRBD1 or TRBD2 (5 bases each). The CDR3 extends over 14 amino acids. Germline-derived CDR1 and CDR2 are MDHEN and SYDVKM. This CDR3 reads CASSLTRGRYGQYF. CDR3 sequence (DNA): TGTGCCAGCAGTTTAACCCGGGGCCGCTACGGGCAGTACTTC.

Only a few counts were recorded for this clonotype. This chain joins TRBV2 and TRBJ2-2; 14 nucleotides line up with TRBD2. The V gene's germline CDR1 is SNHLY and CDR2 FYNNEI. Trimming removed 8 bases from V and 7 bases from J; junction bases left unmatched: 6. The CDR3 is made up of 15 amino acids. This CDR3 is CASWGLAGVGGELFF. In DNA, the CDR3 is TGTGCCAGCTGGGGACTAGCGGGAGTGGGCGGGGAGCTGTTTTTT.

The chain combines TRBV7-9 with TRBJ2-7; TRBD2 matches at 12 bases. Germline V lookup: CDR1 SEHNR, CDR2 FQNEAQ (reference sequence). The length of the CDR3 is 18 residues. V shed 2 bases and J 6 bases; nucleotides not matched to a gene: 14. The CDR3 sequence: CASSLTSRPSGRAVEQYF. The CDR3 bases are TGTGCCAGCAGCTTAACCTCCCGGCCTAGCGGGAGGGCGGTCGAGCAGTACTTC.

This clonotype was counted many times. The chain links TRBV28 to TRBJ2-7; D is undetermined. The CDR3 has 14 residues. Germline values: CDR1 MDHEN, CDR2 SYDVKM. Trimming removed 6 bases from V and 3 bases from J, with 15 bases in between. In nucleotides, the CDR3 is TGTGCCAGCAGCAATTTTGGCGACAACTACGAGCAGTACTTC. Amino acid sequence: CASSNFGDNYEQYF.

V usage is TRBV20-1 and J usage is TRBJ1-5; a weak D match, TRBD1 (5 bases). CDR3 length: 15 amino acids. CDR1 and CDR2 (germline): DFQATT, SNEGSKA (reference sequence). V gave up 2 bases and J gave up 0 bases, with 11 bases separating them. The CDR3 protein is CSARLWGDSNQPQHF. The CDR3 region has the DNA TGCAGTGCTAGACTGTGGGGCGATAGCAATCAGCCCCAGCATTTT.

As for this clonotype: This may be a read error: a much more frequent sequence differs by one nucleotide. The gene calls are TRBV20-1 and TRBJ2-1, with D possibly matching TRBD2 (6 bases). The germline gives CDR1 DFQATT, CDR2 SNEGSKA (reference sequence). This CDR3 spans 13 amino acids. Trimming took 3 bases from V and 12 from J, leaving 18 bases between them. The CDR3 loop reads CSASVFASAGQFF. Here the CDR3 DNA reads TGCAGTGCTAGTGTTTTCGCTAGCGCGGGGCAGTTCTTC.

This clonotype has more than one count but fewer than ten. This rearrangement joins TRBV27 to TRBJ2-2, with D unclear. V was trimmed by 3 bases and J by 1 base, leaving 12 bases between them. The CDR3 consists of 16 residues. CDR1 and CDR2 from the germline V gene are MNHEY and SMNVEV (reference sequence). DNA for the CDR3: TGTGCCAGCAGTTTCGGCCCCTACTTGAACACCGGGGAGCTGTTTTTT. Translation gives CASSFGPYLNTGELFF.

About this clonotype: A much more abundant neighbour one base away suggests this may be a read error. The genes are TRBV9 and TRBJ2-1; D gene unclear. V was clipped by 1 base and J by 6 bases, with 14 bases between them. Germline CDR1 and CDR2: SGDLS and YYNGEE. The CDR3 extends over 15 amino acids. The CDR3 DNA sequence: TGTGCCAGCAGCGTACGGTCAGGTAGGAGCAATGAGCAGTTCTTC. This translates into CASSVRSGRSNEQFF.

This clonotype has a count of ten or more. The chain is built from TRBV30 and TRBJ2-4; D ambiguous. Trimming pared 0 bases from V and 1 base from J, leaving 16 bases between. The CDR3 extends over 17 amino acids. Germline assignment: CDR1 GTSNPN and CDR2 SVGIG (reference sequence). DNA for the CDR3: TGTGCCTGGAGTGTAAGTCTGGTCCCCAATGCCAAAAACATTCAGTACTTC. This gives the protein CAWSVSLVPNAKNIQYF.